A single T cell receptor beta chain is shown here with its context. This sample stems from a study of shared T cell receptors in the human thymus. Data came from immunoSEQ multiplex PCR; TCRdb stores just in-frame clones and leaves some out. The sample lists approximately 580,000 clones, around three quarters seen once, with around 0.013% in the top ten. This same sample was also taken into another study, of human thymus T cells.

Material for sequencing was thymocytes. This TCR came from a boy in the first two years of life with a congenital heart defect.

The CDR3 sequence: CASGLVGTSGYNEQFF. CDR3 DNA: TGTGCTAGTGGTTTGGTTGGGACTAGCGGCTACAATGAGCAGTTCTTC. This sequence joins TRBV12-5 and TRBJ2-1; 11 bases agree with TRBD2. Germline values: CDR1 LGHNT, CDR2 FRNRAP. The V segment lost 0 bases and the J segment 3 bases; nucleotides outside the gene matches: 1. The CDR3 has 16 residues.